One T cell receptor beta chain is described in this entry. These data belong to a study of CD8+ T cells in alopecia areata. TCR sequencing used cDNA made by reverse transcription of extracted RNA. TCRdb's table, derived via immunoSEQ multiplex PCR, lists solely in-frame clones and lacks some. The sample lists 150,000 to 200,000 clones; around 50% were seen once. Per germline, CDR1 SGHRS and CDR2 YFSETQ. V dropped 3 bases and J dropped 6 bases, with 13 bases sitting between them. There are 13 residues in the CDR3. This specimen consisted of CD4+ T cells sorted from blood, obtained at week 0. This clonotype was sampled from a human donor with alopecia areata. V and J are TRBV5-1 and TRBJ2-7; perhaps TRBD2 as D (5 bases). CDR3 in DNA: TGCGCCAGCAGCTACGAGGGAACCAGCGAGCAGTACTTC. Its protein product is CASSYEGTSEQYF.